Listed here are 18 T cell receptor beta chains from one sample, sequenced in a study of cytomegalovirus exposure and HLA in healthy donors. The PCR used 60 Vbeta and 13 Jbeta primers. Sequenced by immunoSEQ multiplex PCR; TCRdb stores in-frame clones only, minus some. The repertoire has 150,000 to 200,000 clones, 60% to 85% of them found once; the top ten carry 2.5% to 3.5%. Sequenced material: PBMCs. Receptor source: a woman aged 50 to 60 in good health and CMV-seropositive.

The J gene is TRBJ2-6, the V gene TRBV30; TRBD2 is a possible D gene (5 bases). V shed 0 bases and J shed 3 bases, with 9 bases lying between them. The germline V gene has CDR1 GTSNPN and CDR2 SVGIG (reference sequence). The CDR3 has 15 amino acids. The CDR3 DNA is TGTGCCTGGAGTGTAACCGGAGGTGGGGCCAACGTCCTGACTTTC. Translated: CAWSVTGGGANVLTF.

The DNA of the CDR3 is TGTGCCAGCTCATATGCGGGAGGGCCGGATGAGCAGTTCTTC. Translated, it gives CASSYAGGPDEQFF. This chain uses TRBV18 with TRBJ2-1, with 9 bases identical to TRBD2. The CDR3 is 14 residues long. V trimming: 5 bases; J trimming: 8 bases; junction bases outside the gene matches: 7. Looked up from germline, CDR1 is KGHSH and CDR2 is LQKENI.

The CDR3 is CASSIDGGPYSYEQYF. The CDR3 region has the DNA TGTGCCAGTAGTATAGACGGGGGGCCCTACTCCTACGAGCAGTACTTC. The chain joins TRBV19 to TRBJ2-7; possible D gene TRBD2, 7 bases. The CDR3 runs 16 residues. Trimming took 0 bases from V and 0 from J, leaving 12 bases between them. The germline V gene encodes CDR1 LNHDA and CDR2 SQIVND (reference sequence).

CDR3 region: CASSQGPLERVTQYF. The CDR3 region has the DNA TGCGCCAGCAGCCAAGGCCCCCTAGAACGTGTGACCCAGTACTTC. V usage is TRBV4-1 and J usage is TRBJ2-5; unclear D gene. Looked up from germline, CDR1 is MGHRA and CDR2 is YSYEKL. V dropped 1 base and J dropped 7 bases, with 16 bases sitting between them. This CDR3 spans 15 amino acids.

The gene calls are TRBV5-1 and TRBJ1-1; D possibly corresponds to TRBD1 (5 bases). The CDR3 is made up of 16 amino acids. In germline, CDR1 is SGHRS, CDR2 YFSETQ. The V end was cut by 5 bases, the J end by 0 bases, with 17 bases between. CDR3 loop: CASRSLGGGLNTEAFF. The CDR3, as DNA: TGCGCCAGCAGGTCTCTGGGGGGGGGTCTGAACACTGAAGCTTTCTTT.

This chain uses TRBV6-1 with TRBJ2-4, with 7 bases aligning to TRBD1. The CDR3 runs 17 residues. The V segment lost 3 bases and the J segment 2 bases; nucleotides outside the gene matches: 10. Germline CDR1 and CDR2: MNHNS and SASEGT. The CDR3 DNA reads TGTGCCAGCAGTGATGAGGGGGCCACCGCTTCCAAAAACATTCAGTACTTC. Amino acid sequence: CASSDEGATASKNIQYF.

This clone was counted only a few times. This chain uses TRBV19 with TRBJ1-5, with a weak D call TRBD1 (6 bases). V lost 1 base and J lost 4, with 11 bases in between. The CDR3 runs 15 residues. The germline V gene encodes CDR1 LNHDA and CDR2 SQIVND (reference sequence). The CDR3 region has the DNA TGTGCCAGTAGTATAGGCCAGGGGCGGAATCAGCCCCAGCATTTT. Translating gives CASSIGQGRNQPQHF.

V gene TRBV7-3 combines with J gene TRBJ1-3; maybe TRBD1 (6 bases). The germline CDR1 and CDR2 sequences are SGHTA and FQGTGA. The CDR3 sequence is 15 residues long. V dropped 5 bases and J dropped 1 base, with 12 bases sitting between them. The CDR3 loop reads CASSPRGGSGNTIYF. Written as DNA, the CDR3 is TGTGCCAGCAGCCCAAGGGGGGGGTCTGGAAACACCATATATTTT.

V is TRBV28 and J is TRBJ1-1, with D unresolved. The CDR3 extends over 13 amino acids. Germline lookup yields CDR1 MDHEN and CDR2 SYDVKM. Trimming left V 5 bases short and J 5 bases short, with 12 bases between. The CDR3 coding sequence is TGTGCCAGCAGTCCGGCTGTGAGGACTGAAGCTTTCTTT. Its protein product is CASSPAVRTEAFF.

This clone was detected a few times. The chain combines TRBV9 with TRBJ2-7; TRBD2 is a possible D gene (5 bases). V lost 0 bases and J 0 bases, leaving 7 bases between the germline ends. CDR1 SGDLS and CDR2 YYNGEE come from the germline V gene. The CDR3 covers 14 residues. The DNA for the CDR3 is TGTGCCAGCAGCGTAGCTAGCAGCTCCTACGAGCAGTACTTC. This encodes CASSVASSSYEQYF.

The chain uses TRBV7-2 and TRBJ2-7; D perhaps matches TRBD2 (6 bases). Germline CDR1 reads SGHTA; CDR2 reads FQGNSA. The CDR3 is made up of 14 amino acids. Trimming pared 3 bases from V and 4 bases from J, leaving 13 bases between. CDR3 protein: CASSLGREKYEQYF. The CDR3 bases are TGTGCCAGCAGCTTGGGGCGGGAAAAGTACGAGCAGTACTTC.

The chain employs TRBV18 and TRBJ1-4; D uncertain. The germline V gene encodes CDR1 KGHSH and CDR2 LQKENI. The ends were cut back, 6 bases at V and 0 bases at J, with 11 bases in the middle. This CDR3 comprises 15 residues. The CDR3, as DNA: TGTGCCAGCTCCCGCAGTGAATCAACTAATGAAAAACTGTTTTTT. It is translated as CASSRSESTNEKLFF.

The J gene is TRBJ1-2, the V gene TRBV18, with D tentatively TRBD1 (5 bases). The CDR3 is 14 amino acids. The ends were cut back, 5 bases at V and 8 bases at J, with 18 bases in the middle. Germline CDR1 and CDR2: KGHSH and LQKENI. CDR3 DNA: TGTGCCAGCTCAGCCACCGGGGGTTATGGGGGCTACACCTTC. Protein product: CASSATGGYGGYTF.

CDR3 in amino acids: CAISAATGEEGYTF. For the CDR3, the DNA is TGTGCCATCAGTGCAGCGACAGGGGAGGAGGGCTACACCTTC. The rearrangement links TRBV10-3 to TRBJ1-2; 8 bases map to TRBD1. The germline V gene has CDR1 ENHRY and CDR2 SYGVKD. The CDR3 is 14 residues long. Trimming at V came to 4 bases and at J to 8 bases, leaving 9 bases not matched to a gene.

V usage is TRBV10-3 and J usage is TRBJ2-1, with TRBD2 identical over 14 bases. V lost 4 bases, J lost 9 bases, and 8 bases stayed unmatched. The CDR3 is 16 residues long. Per germline, CDR1 ENHRY and CDR2 SYGVKD. CDR3 sequence: CAISGGTSGGPGEQFF. The CDR3 nucleotides are TGTGCCATCAGTGGGGGGACTAGCGGGGGACCTGGTGAGCAGTTCTTC.

This clone has just one count. The chain joins TRBV6-1 to TRBJ2-2; tentative D call: TRBD2 (5 bases). The CDR3 is made up of 14 amino acids. The V gene's germline CDR1 is MNHNS and CDR2 SASEGT. Trimming removed 1 base at V and 3 bases at J, with 6 bases between. The DNA for the CDR3 is TGTGCCAGCAGTGAAGGACTATACACCGGGGAGCTGTTTTTT. Protein product: CASSEGLYTGELFF.

Of note for this clone: In the same sample, other DNA sequences code for this CDR3. The genes are TRBV2 and TRBJ2-1, with D uncertain. CDR3 length: 12 residues. Germline assignment: CDR1 SNHLY and CDR2 FYNNEI. V gave up 6 bases and J gave up 5 bases, with 8 bases separating them. The CDR3 DNA sequence: TGTGCCAGCAGCCCCCGGGACAATGAGCAGTTCTTC. Translating it yields CASSPRDNEQFF.

The chain has TRBV7-2 and TRBJ2-5; 8 nucleotides align to TRBD2. The CDR3 runs to 16 residues. J gave up 5 bases and V 4 bases, and 12 bases lay outside the gene matches. Germline-derived CDR1 and CDR2 are SGHTA and FQGNSA. DNA of the CDR3: TGTGCCAGCAGCTCCCTAGCGGGTCACATGGGGGAGACCCAGTACTTC. Protein sequence: CASSSLAGHMGETQYF.